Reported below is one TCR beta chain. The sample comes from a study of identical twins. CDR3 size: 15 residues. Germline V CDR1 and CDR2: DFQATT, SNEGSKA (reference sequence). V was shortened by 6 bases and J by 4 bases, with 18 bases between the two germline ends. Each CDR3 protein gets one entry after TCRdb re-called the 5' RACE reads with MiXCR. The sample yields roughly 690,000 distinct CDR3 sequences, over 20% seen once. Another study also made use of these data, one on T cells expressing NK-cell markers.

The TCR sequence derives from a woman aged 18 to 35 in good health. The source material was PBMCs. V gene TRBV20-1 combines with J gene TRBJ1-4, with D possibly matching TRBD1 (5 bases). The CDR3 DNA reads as TGCAGTGCGACGAACCCAGGACACCTTAATGAAAAACTGTTTTTT. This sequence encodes CSATNPGHLNEKLFF.